The clone carrying this T cell receptor (beta chain) was found once. The ends lost 3 bases at V and 8 bases at J; junction bases unmatched: 5. The germline CDR1 and CDR2 sequences are SGDLS and YYNGEE. The CDR3 runs to 15 residues. The authors' processing: Reference gene primer amplification in the assay estimated nucleated cell counts. This table comes from immunoSEQ multiplex PCR, and its TCRdb copy is limited to in-frame clones, with some not included. Clone size and V and J calls were adopted from that table, with D and trimming inferred from the DNA. In the table there are 350,000 to 450,000 clones, 89% of which are singletons. The sample originates from a study of blood T cell repertoires in COVID-19. Overall study: Researchers got acute and convalescent COVID-19 samples from the United States, Italy and Spain. PBMCs, B-cell-depleted T cells, or T cells provided the cDNA or gDNA that made up the material.

Sequencing input: peripheral blood. The chain combines TRBV9 with TRBJ1-4; 12 positions match TRBD1. The receptor was derived from a man aged 35-49 years with acute or convalescent COVID-19. CDR3 coding DNA: TGTGCCAGCAGCGCCGGGACAGGGGGCCAAGAAAAACTGTTTTTT. Its protein is CASSAGTGGQEKLFF.